The TCR beta chain described here comes from a study of cytomegalovirus exposure and HLA in healthy donors. Study-level background: Inside one of the first data releases sat about 91 million unique TCRs taken from HLA-typed donors. Of 300 to 450 genotyped donors, roughly 86% clustered with self-reported Caucasian donors.

Study observations and caveats: As confirmed in vitro, three CMV-associated chains were specific for CMV antigens.

Points on this clone: Antigen specificity is unknown.

Both 60 Vbeta primers and 13 Jbeta primers went into the PCR. Clones were sequenced by immunoSEQ multiplex PCR, and TCRdb holds only the in-frame ones, with some missing. Seen here are approximately 130,000 clones, roughly 82% observed once, and the top ten hold approximately 2.5%. Germline V lookup: CDR1 MNHEY, CDR2 SMNVEV (reference sequence). The J segment lost 2 bases and the V segment lost 5 bases, leaving 8 bases of the junction unmatched. This CDR3 contains 16 residues. This sequence originates from a man aged 50-59 years in good health and CMV-seronegative. The rearrangement joins TRBV27 to TRBJ2-3, with 9 bases identical to TRBD2. Sequenced material: PBMCs. CDR3 in DNA: TGTGCCAGCAGTCAAATAGCGGGGGTTCCCACAGATACGCAGTATTTT. It codes for CASSQIAGVPTDTQYF.